Listed below are T cell receptor beta chains from one sample, sequenced in a study of cytomegalovirus exposure and HLA in healthy donors. The data were produced by immunoSEQ multiplex PCR, yet TCRdb's version contains in-frame clones alone and is incomplete. The sample yields more than 130,000 clones, approximately 80% seen once. Material: PBMCs. Every receptor here comes from a man in his forties or fifties in good health and CMV-seropositive. Each CDR3 is given with its conserved first and last residue. A D gene is named only where the DNA matches it firmly. Rows may omit the clone size; those that give it use once, few, many or a size class.

TRBJ2-3,TRBV11-2,-,-,TGTGCCAGCAGCTTTAAGTTGAGGGCAGATACGCAGTATTTT,CASSFKLRADTQYF
TRBJ1-2,TRBV27,-,-,TGTGCCAGCCGAAAGGCGGACAGCTATGGCTACACCTTC,CASRKADSYGYTF
TRBJ1-2,TRBV6-1,-,-,TGTGCCAGCAGTGGTACTAATTTGGTTCAGACCTATGGCTACACCTTC,CASSGTNLVQTYGYTF
TRBJ2-7,TRBV10-3,TRBD2,few,TGTGCCATCAGTGAGGCTAGCGGGAGTCCCACGGGCTACGAGCAGTACTTC,CAISEASGSPTGYEQYF
TRBJ2-2,TRBV9,-,-,TGTGCCAGCAGCGTAGGAGGAGCGGCGAACACCGGGGAGCTGTTTTTT,CASSVGGAANTGELFF
TRBJ2-7,TRBV9,TRBD1,-,TGTGCCAGCAGCGTAGAAAACAGGGGCCACGAGCAGTACTTC,CASSVENRGHEQYF
TRBJ2-5,TRBV10-3,-,-,TGTGCCATCAGTGAGTCGTACTTAAAAGAGACCCAGTACTTC,CAISESYLKETQYF
TRBJ2-3,TRBV6-1,-,-,TGTGCCAGCAGCCCCCAGGTATCCCAGGCGCAGTATTTT,CASSPQVSQAQYF
TRBJ2-3,TRBV7-3,TRBD2,-,TGTGCCAGCAGCCCACCGGGGGGGAAGAAAACGCAGTATTTT,CASSPPGGKKTQYF
TRBJ2-2,TRBV4-3,-,-,TGCGCCAGCAGCCAAGAAGTCAGACAGGTCGCCGGGGAGCTGTTTTTT,CASSQEVRQVAGELFF
TRBJ2-2,TRBV5-1,TRBD2,-,TGCGCCAGCAGCTTGCCGCGGGGGGATAACGGGGAGCTGTTTTTT,CASSLPRGDNGELFF
TRBJ1-5,TRBV28,-,-,TGTGCCAGCAGTTTAACCGGGGGGGGCCAGCCCCAGCATTTT,CASSLTGGGQPQHF
TRBJ2-3,TRBV18,TRBD1,few,TGTGCCAGCTCACTTCGGACAGGGGATACCGGAGATACGCAGTATTTT,CASSLRTGDTGDTQYF
TRBJ1-2,TRBV11-2,-,-,TGCGCCAGCGTGGACACACTCTTTGGTAGCTATGGCTACACCTTC,CASVDTLFGSYGYTF
TRBJ1-4,TRBV27,-,-,TGTGCCAGCAGTCTTACAGGGCGCGATTATGAAAAACTGTTTTTT,CASSLTGRDYEKLFF
TRBJ1-1,TRBV30,-,-,TGTGCCTGGAGTGGACCGGGGGAGAACACTGAAGCTTTCTTT,CAWSGPGENTEAFF
TRBJ1-4,TRBV6-1,-,-,TGTGCCAGCAGTGAGGAGACAGGAGCCGGGAATGAAAAACTGTTTTTT,CASSEETGAGNEKLFF
TRBJ2-1,TRBV27,TRBD2,once,TGTGCCAGCAGTTTACTACTAGCGGGAGGGAACAATGAGCAGTTCTTC,CASSLLLAGGNNEQFF
TRBJ1-4,TRBV5-1,TRBD1,-,TGCGCCAGCAGCTTGGCAGATACAGGGGGGGAACTGTTTTTT,CASSLADTGGELFF
TRBJ1-2,TRBV29-1,-,-,TGCAGCGTTGCGCCTAAACTATTAAACTATGGCTACACCTTC,CSVAPKLLNYGYTF
TRBJ1-2,TRBV6-6,-,-,TGTGCCTGCGGGGGGAATAACTATGGCTACACCTTC,CACGGNNYGYTF
TRBJ2-7,TRBV7-6,-,-,TGTGCCAGCAGCTTAGCTATTACCTACGAGCAGTACTTC,CASSLAITYEQYF
TRBJ1-2,TRBV13,TRBD1,-,TGTGCCAGCAGCTCTCCCGGGACAGGGGGAAGTAAGGATGGCTACACCTTC,CASSSPGTGGSKDGYTF
TRBJ2-6,TRBV2,-,-,TGTGCCACTGCAGGGCAGGGCCACTCTGGGGCCAACGTCCTGACTTTC,CATAGQGHSGANVLTF
TRBJ2-5,TRBV5-8,-,-,TGTGCCAGCAGCTTGGCCATGGAGACCCAGTACTTC,CASSLAMETQYF
TRBJ2-2,TRBV27,-,-,TGTGCCAGCAGTTCTAACAGGAGAAACACCGGGGAGCTGTTTTTT,CASSSNRRNTGELFF
TRBJ1-2,TRBV7-2,TRBD1,once,TGTGCCTCAGGGGGGAACTATGGCTACACCTTC,CASGGNYGYTF
TRBJ2-7,TRBV7-2,TRBD1,-,TGTGCCAGCAGCTCTGGACCGACAGGGGTCTTTTCCTACGAGCAGTACTTC,CASSSGPTGVFSYEQYF
TRBJ2-7,TRBV19,TRBD1,once,TGTGCCAGTAGTAGGACAGGGCCCTCCTACGAGCAGTACTTC,CASSRTGPSYEQYF
TRBJ2-5,TRBV27,TRBD1,-,TGTGCCAGCAGTCCCGACAGGGTGCGAGAGACCCAGTACTTC,CASSPDRVRETQYF
TRBJ2-1,TRBV7-6,-,-,TGTGCCAGCAGCCCTTTTCACGGGATCAAGGCCAATGAGCAGTTCTTC,CASSPFHGIKANEQFF
TRBJ2-1,TRBV6-1,-,-,TGTGCCAGTTCGACACTAGTCTACAATGAGCAGTTCTTC,CASSTLVYNEQFF
TRBJ2-7,TRBV5-1,TRBD2,-,TGCGCCAGCAGCTTGGGTCCGGGGGGGGAGCAGTACTTC,CASSLGPGGEQYF
TRBJ1-2,TRBV19,TRBD1,-,TGTGCCAGTAGTAAGGGACAGGGCTATGGCTACACCTTC,CASSKGQGYGYTF
TRBJ2-5,TRBV7-7,-,-,TGTGCCAGCAGCCGAAGTATTACGGCCGGGGAGACCCAGTACTTC,CASSRSITAGETQYF
TRBJ2-7,TRBV18,-,-,TGTGCCAGCTCACCCGGGTTGGACTACGAGCAGTACTTC,CASSPGLDYEQYF
TRBJ1-1,TRBV19,-,-,TGTGCCAGTAGTATAAAATTCGGGGGCACTGAAGCTTTCTTT,CASSIKFGGTEAFF
TRBJ2-7,TRBV5-1,-,-,TGCGCCAGCAGCTTGGGTGACAGAACCTCCTACGAGCAGTACTTC,CASSLGDRTSYEQYF
TRBJ2-7,TRBV9,-,-,TGTGCCAGCAGCGTTGGGGGCAGTAGAAACGAGCAGTACTTC,CASSVGGSRNEQYF
TRBJ1-4,TRBV9,-,-,TGTGCCAGCAGCGTAGGTCCAGGGGAGGAAAAACTGTTTTTT,CASSVGPGEEKLFF
TRBJ2-7,TRBV29-1,TRBD1,-,TGCAGCGTTGAGGGACAGGGCCACGAGCAGTACTTC,CSVEGQGHEQYF
TRBJ2-7,TRBV5-1,TRBD2,-,TGCGCCAGCAGCTCGGGACTACTCGAGCAGTACTTC,CASSSGLLEQYF
TRBJ2-7,TRBV27,TRBD1,-,TGTGCCAGCAGTTTCGGGACAGGGAAGGAGCAGTACTTC,CASSFGTGKEQYF
TRBJ1-2,TRBV5-6,TRBD1,-,TGTGCCAGCAGGGTCTACAGGGGGCTGGCCTATGGCTACACCTTC,CASRVYRGLAYGYTF
TRBJ2-5,TRBV5-6,TRBD2,-,TGTGCCAGCAGCTTCCCTAGCGGGAGGGAAAGTGAGACCCAGTACTTC,CASSFPSGRESETQYF
TRBJ1-6,TRBV9,-,-,TGTGCCAGCAGCGTAGAACACCAAAGCTCCTATAATTCACCCCTCCACTTT,CASSVEHQSSYNSPLHF
TRBJ2-5,TRBV7-9,-,-,TGTGCCAGCAGCTTAGGGGACATTCGACAAGAGACCCAGTACTTC,CASSLGDIRQETQYF
TRBJ2-2,TRBV9,TRBD1,-,TGTGCCAGCAGCGTAGGGACAGGATCGAACACCGGGGAGCTGTTTTTT,CASSVGTGSNTGELFF